Sequencing of this T cell receptor (beta chain) was carried out in a study of shared clonotypes between healthy human individuals. Trimming stripped 5 bases from V and 2 bases from J, with 16 bases between. The CDR3 spans 15 residues. Germline loops: CDR1 SGHAT, CDR2 FQNNGV. Study-wide results and caveats: Since donors were few, the genetic and exposure-history diversity represented was limited.

Several immunoSEQ plates held equal portions of the genomic DNA taken from each subset. The protocol was immunoSEQ multiplex PCR, while the TCRdb copy is restricted to in-frame clones and leaves out a portion. The sample holds fewer than 600,000 clones, 79% seen once. Points on this clone: Its antigen is unknown.

Sequencing was carried out using PBMCs. The V gene is TRBV11-2, the J gene TRBJ2-7; TRBD1 is a possible D gene (5 bases). This TCR was sampled from a woman in her thirties or forties in good health. Some clones in this sample may be carry-over from other donors' samples. The CDR3 reads CASSPPMGLAYEQYF. The CDR3 nucleotides are TGTGCCAGCAGCCCACCCATGGGGCTGGCCTACGAGCAGTACTTC.